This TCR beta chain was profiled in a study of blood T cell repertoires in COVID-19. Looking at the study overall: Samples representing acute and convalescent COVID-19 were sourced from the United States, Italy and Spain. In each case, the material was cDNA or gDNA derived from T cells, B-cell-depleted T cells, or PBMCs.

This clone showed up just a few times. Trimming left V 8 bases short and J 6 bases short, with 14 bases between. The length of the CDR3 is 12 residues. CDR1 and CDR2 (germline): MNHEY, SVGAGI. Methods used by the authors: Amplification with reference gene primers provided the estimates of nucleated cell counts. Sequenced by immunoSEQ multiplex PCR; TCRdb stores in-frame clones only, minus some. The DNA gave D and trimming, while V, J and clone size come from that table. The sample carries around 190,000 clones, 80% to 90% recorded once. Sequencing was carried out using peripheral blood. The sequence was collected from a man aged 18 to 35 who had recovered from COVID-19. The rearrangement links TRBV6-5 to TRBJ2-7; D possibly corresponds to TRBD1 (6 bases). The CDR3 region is CASWGTFGEQYF. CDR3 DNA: TGTGCCAGCTGGGGGACATTTGGCGAGCAGTACTTC.